A selection of T cell receptor beta chains follows, all from one sample in a study of T-cell memory formation after mild COVID-19. TCRdb processed the 5' RACE reads anew with MiXCR; each CDR3 protein has one entry. The sample shows about 290,000 distinct CDR3 sequences, 15% of them seen only once. Specimen: PBMCs or a T cell subset sorted from them (not recorded which). The source of these receptors is a man in his late teens or twenties who had mild COVID-19 (a few samples of this study predate the infection). Cell type and time point are not known. Each CDR3 is given with its conserved first and last residue.

J gene | V gene | CDR3 protein
TRBJ2-5 | TRBV2 | CASRLGVSQETQYF
TRBJ2-3 | TRBV9 | CASSVEGGYSEDTQYF
TRBJ1-1 | TRBV7-9 | CASSPTEMNTEAFF
TRBJ2-2 | TRBV5-5 | CASSLARMANTGELFF
TRBJ1-1 | TRBV20-1 | CSAGDSNTEAFF
TRBJ2-7 | TRBV10-3 | CAIRVSGSSYEQYF
TRBJ2-3 | TRBV6-5 | CASSPPGGLADTQYF
TRBJ2-1 | TRBV5-1 | CASSPARGGQYNEQFF
TRBJ1-1 | TRBV7-2 | CASSNMMNTEAFF
TRBJ2-5 | TRBV18 | CASSSTGRGETQYF
TRBJ2-3 | TRBV20-1 | CSARDPARGPGTDTQYF
TRBJ2-3 | TRBV7-2 | CASSSGLTGPADTQYF
TRBJ1-2 | TRBV6-6 | CASSYSSEDYGYTF
TRBJ2-5 | TRBV5-1 | CASRRQGDTQYF
TRBJ1-5 | TRBV6-6 | CASGDSNQPQHF
TRBJ1-6 | TRBV7-2 | CASAGQPLSPLHF
TRBJ2-3 | TRBV7-2 | CASRRQGVGTDTQYF
TRBJ2-5 | TRBV2 | CASRKDQETQYF
TRBJ2-7 | TRBV19 | CAGTSGPTYEQYF
TRBJ2-7 | TRBV7-8 | CASSPRDSPSAYF
TRBJ1-5 | TRBV5-6 | CASSRRQEGGPQHF
TRBJ1-3 | TRBV20-1 | CSARESSSGNTIYF
TRBJ2-2 | TRBV6-6 | CASDRDGITGELFF
TRBJ2-5 | TRBV10-3 | CAISASTGGQETQYF
TRBJ1-6 | TRBV2 | CASRGNSPLHF
TRBJ1-2 | TRBV7-2 | CASSLALTLGYGYTF
TRBJ1-5 | TRBV20-1 | CSAATAAGHQPQHF
TRBJ1-6 | TRBV20-1 | CSARGALSYNSPLHF
TRBJ2-3 | TRBV29-1 | CGYPGQGTDTQYF
TRBJ1-1 | TRBV6-5 | CASSATGQGNTEAFF
TRBJ2-7 | TRBV27 | CASGLSYEQYF
TRBJ2-2 | TRBV7-2 | CASSRGGANTGELFF
TRBJ2-2 | TRBV2 | CASSEQGATGELFF
TRBJ1-5 | TRBV13 | CASSSDNQPQHF
TRBJ1-1 | TRBV6-2/TRBV6-3 | CASSTPLGGQETEAFF
TRBJ2-3 | TRBV6-4 | CASSDGGAPTDTQYF
TRBJ2-1 | TRBV12-3/TRBV12-4 | CASSYGGEQFF
TRBJ2-1 | TRBV11-2 | CASRPPGTVAEEQFF
TRBJ1-1 | TRBV6-6 | CASSYPKGTDEAFF
TRBJ1-5 | TRBV4-3 | CASSQDYSNQPQHF
TRBJ1-1 | TRBV5-6 | CASSFEGSTEAFF
TRBJ1-5 | TRBV20-1 | CSASAVFSNQPQHF
TRBJ2-3 | TRBV7-2 | CASSLSAGGGNTQYF
TRBJ2-7 | TRBV29-1 | CSVEGDRDRSYEQYF